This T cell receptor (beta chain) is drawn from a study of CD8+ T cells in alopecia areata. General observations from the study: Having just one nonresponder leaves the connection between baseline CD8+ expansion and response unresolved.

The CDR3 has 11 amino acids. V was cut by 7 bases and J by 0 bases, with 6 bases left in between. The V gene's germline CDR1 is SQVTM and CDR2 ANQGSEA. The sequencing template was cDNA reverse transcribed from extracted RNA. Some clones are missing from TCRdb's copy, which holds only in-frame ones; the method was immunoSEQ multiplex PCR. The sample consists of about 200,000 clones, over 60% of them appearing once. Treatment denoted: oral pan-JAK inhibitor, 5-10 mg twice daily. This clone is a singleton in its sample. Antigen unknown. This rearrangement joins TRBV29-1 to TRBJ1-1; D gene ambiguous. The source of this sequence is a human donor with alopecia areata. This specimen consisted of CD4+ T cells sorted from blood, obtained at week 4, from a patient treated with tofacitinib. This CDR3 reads CSGVLNTEAFF. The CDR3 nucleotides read TGCAGCGGCGTTTTGAACACTGAAGCTTTCTTT.